This T cell receptor (beta chain) originates from a study of chemoradiotherapy in HPV16-positive cancers. The V gene lost 6 bases and the J gene lost 1 base, with 9 bases spanning the gap. From germline, CDR1 is SQVTM and CDR2 ANQGSEA. The CDR3 consists of 13 residues. The method was immunoSEQ multiplex PCR; TCRdb's version includes in-frame clones alone and lacks a portion of them. Of some 8,300 clones listed, over 65% are singletons. This specimen was taken from a patient who underwent chemoradiotherapy. V and J are TRBV29-1 and TRBJ1-4; weak D call: TRBD1 (5 bases). The TCR was taken from a human donor with HPV-associated anogenital cancer. CDR3 region: CSVPGETNEKLFF. The CDR3 nucleotides are TGCAGCGTGCCGGGGGAAACTAATGAAAAACTGTTTTTT. Based on the CDR3 plus reference TRBV29-1 and TRBJ1-4, the full variable domain is SAVISQKPSRDICQRGTSLTIQCQVDSQVTMMFWYRQQPGQSLTLIATANQGSEATYESGFVIDKFPISRPNLTFSTLTVSNMSPEDSSIYLCSVPGETNEKLFFGSGTQLSVL.